The following is a T cell receptor beta chain sequence with its context. Antigen specificity is unknown. This entry comes from a study of blood T cells in healthy people across ages. The CDR3 is 13 residues long. V was clipped by 6 bases and J by 4 bases, with 15 bases between them. Germline CDR1 is DFQATT and CDR2 is SNEGSKA (reference sequence). A second about 7 to 11 cycle PCR used barcoded and J-beta primers. From the 5' RACE reads, TCRdb called clonotypes with MiXCR, one entry per CDR3 protein. The sample contains around 800,000 distinct CDR3 sequences, about half of which appear only once. Findings and limits, study-wide: As naive T cell percentage varied, TCR beta diversity correlated strongly with it. Older age went with lower TCR beta diversity per million T cells, in a roughly linear way.

The sequencing input was blood. The TCR comes from a man older than 75 in good health. This chain joins TRBV20-1 and TRBJ2-5; D may match TRBD1 or TRBD2 (5 bases each). The CDR3 coding sequence is TGCAGTGCCAATGGGGCAGGGAGAGAGACCCAGTACTTC. Translating gives CSANGAGRETQYF.